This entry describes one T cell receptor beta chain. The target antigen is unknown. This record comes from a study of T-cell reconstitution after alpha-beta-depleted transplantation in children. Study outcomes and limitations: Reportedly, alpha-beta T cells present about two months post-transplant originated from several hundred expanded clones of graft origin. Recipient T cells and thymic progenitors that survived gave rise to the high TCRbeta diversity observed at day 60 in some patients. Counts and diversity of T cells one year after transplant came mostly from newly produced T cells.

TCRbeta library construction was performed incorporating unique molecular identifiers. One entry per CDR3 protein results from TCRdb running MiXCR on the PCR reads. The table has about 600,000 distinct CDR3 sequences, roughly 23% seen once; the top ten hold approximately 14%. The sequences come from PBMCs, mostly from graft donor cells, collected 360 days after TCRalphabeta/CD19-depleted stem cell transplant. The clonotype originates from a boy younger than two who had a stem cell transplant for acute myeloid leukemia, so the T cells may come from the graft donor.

The DNA of the CDR3 is TGCAGTGCTAGACCCGTTGGAAGGGCTTTCTTT. It translates to CSARPVGRAFF. The rearrangement joins TRBV20-1 to TRBJ1-1; D is uncertain. CDR1 is DFQATT, CDR2 SNEGSKA, per germline (reference sequence). The CDR3 spans 11 residues. Trimming cost V 2 bases and J 11 bases, with 12 bases left between them.